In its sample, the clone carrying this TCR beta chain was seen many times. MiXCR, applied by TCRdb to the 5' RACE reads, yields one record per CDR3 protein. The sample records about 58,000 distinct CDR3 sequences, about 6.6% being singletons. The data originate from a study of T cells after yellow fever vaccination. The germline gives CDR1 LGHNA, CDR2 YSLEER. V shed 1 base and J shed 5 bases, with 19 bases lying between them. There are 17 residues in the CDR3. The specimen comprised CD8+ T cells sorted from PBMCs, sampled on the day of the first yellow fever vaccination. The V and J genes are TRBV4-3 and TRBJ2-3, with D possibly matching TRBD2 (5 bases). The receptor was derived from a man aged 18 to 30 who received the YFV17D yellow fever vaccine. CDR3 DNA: TGCGCCAGCAGCCAAGGAGGGCTTGACGGGGTGAAAGATACGCAGTATTTT. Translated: CASSQGGLDGVKDTQYF.